Here is one TCR beta chain with its context. Antigen unknown. The same CDR3 is also encoded by other DNA sequences in this sample. Sequencing relied on a cDNA template that was reverse transcribed from extracted RNA. Profiled with immunoSEQ multiplex PCR; TCRdb holds only in-frame clones, not every one. The sample contains about 180,000 clones, approximately 49% of which appear only once. This sample was included in a study of CD8+ T cells in alopecia areata. CDR3 length: 13 residues. V lost 5 bases, J lost 3 bases, and 10 bases lay in between. Germline V gene sequence: CDR1 MNHEY, CDR2 SMNVEV (reference sequence). Study conclusions and caveats: In scalp samples, resident alphabeta T cells of normal skin are also sequenced. Although TCR sharing was seen in mice, sharing across patients was less clear, possibly for HLA-related reasons.

Treatment given: oral pan-JAK inhibitor, 5-10 mg twice daily. The chain joins TRBV27 to TRBJ1-1, with TRBD1 as a possible D gene (5 bases). The sample consisted of CD8+ T cells sorted from blood, taken around week 54, from a patient treated with tofacitinib. The TCR was taken from a human donor with alopecia areata. In DNA, the CDR3 is TGTGCCAGCAGTCCCTTGGGGGACACTGAAGCTTTCTTT. Amino acids: CASSPLGDTEAFF.